The following is a TCR beta chain sequence with its context. These data come from a study of blood T cell repertoires in COVID-19. Study information: Collection of acute and convalescent COVID-19 samples took place in the United States, Italy and Spain. The analysed material was cDNA or gDNA that came from T cells, B-cell-depleted T cells, or PBMCs.

This CDR3 contains 13 residues. Germline CDR1 reads MNHEY; CDR2 reads SVGAGI. The ends were cut back, 6 bases at V and 2 bases at J, with 11 bases in the middle. Study processing details: Reference gene primer amplification gave nucleated cell count estimates. Clones were read by immunoSEQ multiplex PCR, and TCRdb kept only the in-frame ones, dropping some. D and trimming were read from the DNA, whereas the V and J calls and clone size are those reported in that table. The sample has over 85,000 clones; approximately 86% are singletons. The V and J genes are TRBV6-5 and TRBJ2-7; possibly TRBD1 for D (6 bases). The clonotype was recovered from a man aged 60-69 years with acute or convalescent COVID-19. The sample consisted of peripheral blood. Here the CDR3 DNA reads TGTGCCAGCAGGCAGGGGAAGGCCTACGAGCAGTACTTC. It encodes CASRQGKAYEQYF.